Presented here are 5 T cell receptor beta chains from one specimen sequenced in a study of cytomegalovirus exposure and HLA in healthy donors. Vbeta (60) and Jbeta (13) primers were used in the PCR. Libraries were prepared by immunoSEQ multiplex PCR; TCRdb keeps only in-frame clonotypes and omits some of them. This table holds about 140,000 clones, more than 60% found once. Material for sequencing was PBMCs. These TCRs come from an older woman in good health and CMV-seronegative.

This rearrangement joins TRBV19 to TRBJ2-3, with TRBD2 matching over 10 bases. The CDR3 loop spans 18 amino acids. V shed 3 bases, J shed 0 bases, and the junction held 9 bases outside the gene matches. Germline values: CDR1 LNHDA, CDR2 SQIVND (reference sequence). The DNA for the CDR3 is TGTGCCAGTAGTATGGGGTTGCAGCGGGGGGGAAGCACAGATACGCAGTATTTT. Its protein product is CASSMGLQRGGSTDTQYF.

The chain uses TRBV14 and TRBJ2-3; TRBD2 aligns across 13 bases. Trimming at V came to 3 bases and at J to 2 bases, leaving 5 bases not matched to a gene. This CDR3 is 17 amino acids long. Germline-derived CDR1 and CDR2 are SGHDN and FVKESK. For the CDR3, the DNA is TGTGCCAGCAGCCAGGGACTAGCGGGGCGCCTCACAGATACGCAGTATTTT. Its translation: CASSQGLAGRLTDTQYF. Full variable domain (outside the CDR3, taken from reference TRBV14 and TRBJ2-3): EAGVTQFPSHSVIEKGQTVTLRCDPISGHDNLYWYRRVMGKEIKFLLHFVKESKQDESGMPNNRFLAERTGGTYSTLKVQPAELEDSGVYFCASSQGLAGRLTDTQYFGPGTRLTVL.

This clone was seen only once. The chain carries TRBV5-1 and TRBJ2-2; 12 bases are shared with TRBD2. With V trimmed by 4 bases and J by 1 base, 14 bases remained unmatched. This CDR3 is 20 amino acids long. The germline V gene has CDR1 SGHRS and CDR2 YFSETQ. The DNA for the CDR3 is TGCGCCAGCAGCCCGACGGGGCTAGCGGGAGGGTACGGGAACACCGGGGAGCTGTTTTTT. Its protein is CASSPTGLAGGYGNTGELFF.

This chain's CDR3 is CASSLRAGPSTYEQYF. CDR3 nucleotides: TGTGCCAGCAGCTTACGGGCGGGGCCGAGCACCTACGAGCAGTACTTC. The chain couples TRBV7-8 to TRBJ2-7; D is perhaps TRBD2 (6 bases). Germline V CDR1 and CDR2: SGHVS, FQNEAQ. This CDR3 contains 16 residues. Trimming left V 2 bases short and J 2 bases short, with 16 bases between.

This rearrangement joins TRBV4-1 to TRBJ1-2; TRBD1 might be the D (6 bases). Germline lookup yields CDR1 MGHRA and CDR2 YSYEKL. This CDR3 is 14 amino acids long. Trimming cost V 1 base and J 8 bases, with 14 bases left between them. CDR3 in amino acids: CASSQGQDLWGYTF. CDR3 in DNA: TGCGCCAGCAGCCAAGGACAGGACCTATGGGGCTACACCTTC.